This T cell receptor (beta chain) appears in the sequencing data of a study of T-cell memory formation after mild COVID-19. It was 5'RACE with constant-segment primers that produced the TCR alpha and TCR beta cDNA libraries, which carried sample barcodes and UMIs. MiXCR, applied by TCRdb to the 5' RACE reads, yields one record per CDR3 protein. The sample includes hundreds of thousands of distinct CDR3 sequences, around 22% seen only once; the top ten take over 10%. A few counts support this clonotype. Unmatched junction bases numbered 5, after V lost 3 bases and J lost 6 bases. The CDR3 consists of 14 residues. CDR1 LGHDT and CDR2 YNNKEL come from the germline V gene (reference sequence).

Sequencing was carried out using PBMCs or a T cell subset sorted from them (not recorded which). The rearrangement uses TRBV3-1 and TRBJ1-2; 9 bases map to TRBD1. This TCR was sampled from an adult woman who had mild COVID-19 (a few samples of this study predate the infection). Cell type and time point are not known. CDR3: CASSHGTGMDGYTF. CDR3 sequence (DNA): TGTGCCAGCAGCCACGGGACAGGGATGGATGGCTACACCTTC. The whole variable domain, remainder taken from reference TRBV3-1 and TRBJ1-2, is DTAVSQTPKYLVTQMGNDKSIKCEQNLGHDTMYWYKQDSKKFLKIMFSYNNKELIINETVPNRFSPKSPDKAHLNLHINSLELGDSAVYFCASSHGTGMDGYTFGSGTRLTVV.